This T cell receptor beta chain was found in a study of blood T cell repertoires in COVID-19. The overall study: PBMCs, B-cell-depleted T cells, or T cells provided the cDNA or gDNA that made up the material.

Per the study methods: Nucleated cell number was recorded as an estimate derived from reference gene primer amplification. Sequenced by immunoSEQ multiplex PCR; TCRdb stores in-frame clones only, minus some. V, J and clone size are taken as reported in that table, and D and trimming were inferred from the DNA itself. The sample lists 55,000 to 60,000 clones, about 85% seen once, with roughly 4.3% in the top ten. The TCR sequence derives from a man in his forties or fifties with active COVID-19. Sequenced material: peripheral blood.

CDR3 in DNA: TGTGCCAGCAGCCAAGCTAGCGGGAGCTTGAAAGGCGATACGCAGTATTTT. As protein: CASSQASGSLKGDTQYF. The V gene is TRBV5-4, the J gene TRBJ2-3, with TRBD2 matching over 10 bases. Germline loops: CDR1 SGHNT, CDR2 YYREEE (reference sequence). J gave up 6 bases and V 4 bases, and 14 bases lay outside the gene matches. This CDR3 region has 17 residues.